The 16 T cell receptor beta chains given below trace back to one sample, sequenced in a study of T cells in Graves' hyperthyroidism and ophthalmopathy (dated by TCRdb to about 2019). To prepare the library, multiplex PCR was applied. The sequencer listed for this sample is Illumina HiSeq 2000. The TCR beta CDR3 regions were amplified from RNA transcripts. A first-round RT-PCR of the TCR CDR3 used the HTBI primer set with the Qiagen OneStep RT-PCR kit. The public reads were reprocessed in TCRdb via fastp at Q25 and MiXCR, keeping in-frame beta chains. CDR3 protein sequences are deduplicated, and each keeps its most common genes and DNA. This sample comprises approximately 400,000 distinct CDR3 sequences, approximately 13% of them detected only once. The ten most abundant clones make up around 20% of the sample. Input material: blood. The origin of the receptors is a man younger than 40 with Graves' hyperthyroidism that later progressed to Graves' ophthalmopathy.

The V and J genes are TRBV27 and TRBJ2-3; maybe TRBD2 (7 bases). CDR1 and CDR2 from the germline V gene are MNHEY and SMNVEV (reference sequence). The V and J ends lost 0 bases and 6 bases respectively, with 13 bases between them. The CDR3 runs 15 residues. The CDR3 reads CASSLSGGASDTQYF. The CDR3 region has the DNA TGTGCCAGCAGTTTATCGGGGGGGGCCAGCGATACGCAGTATTTT.

This clonotype was seen many times. The chain links TRBV20-1 to TRBJ1-1, with D unresolved. The ends were cut back, 5 bases at V and 8 bases at J, with 12 bases in the middle. This CDR3 contains 11 residues. In germline, CDR1 is DFQATT, CDR2 SNEGSKA (reference sequence). The CDR3 loop is CSAFGVTEAFF. CDR3 bases: TGCAGTGCTTTCGGAGTAACGGAAGCTTTCTTT.

A word on this clonotype: With a much larger clone just one base away, this may be a read error. The CDR3 DNA follows: TGTGCCAGCGGCAGCGACAGGGGTCAGCCCCAGCATTTT. Translated: CASGSDRGQPQHF. V usage is TRBV7-2 and J usage is TRBJ1-5, with 8 bases identical to TRBD1. The germline V gene encodes CDR1 SGHTA and CDR2 FQGNSA. This CDR3 region has 13 residues. V lost 8 bases, J lost 6 bases, and 6 bases stayed unmatched.

To note about this clonotype: A much larger clone lies a single base off, so this may be a read error. In DNA, the CDR3 is TGTGCCAGCAGCTTACTACTCCGGGAGTCCTACGAGCAGTACTTC. It codes for CASSLLLRESYEQYF. V and J are TRBV5-5 and TRBJ2-7; D may be TRBD2 (6 bases). Deletions cut 2 bases from V and 1 base from J, with 13 bases between. CDR3 length: 15 amino acids. The germline V gene encodes CDR1 SGHKS and CDR2 YYEKEE (reference sequence).

This clonotype was recorded at least ten times. The chain uses TRBV4-1 and TRBJ1-1, with 7 bases fitting TRBD1. The germline gives CDR1 MGHRA, CDR2 YSYEKL. J lost 0 bases, V lost 4 bases, and 5 bases had no gene match. This CDR3 region has 15 residues. CDR3: CASSPGGNMNTEAFF. In nucleotides, the CDR3 is TGCGCCAGCAGCCCAGGGGGAAATATGAACACTGAAGCTTTCTTT.

This clonotype was detected ten times or more. The chain has TRBV12-3 or TRBV12-4 and TRBJ1-1; possible D gene TRBD1, 5 bases. Trimming cost V 3 bases and J 10 bases, with 12 bases left between them. This CDR3 region has 12 residues. The CDR3 loop reads CASSFEVRGAFF. Written as DNA, the CDR3 is TGTGCCAGCAGTTTTGAGGTGAGGGGAGCTTTCTTT.

This clonotype has ten or more counts. The chain links TRBV11-2 to TRBJ2-7; perhaps TRBD2 as D (5 bases). CDR3 size: 15 residues. Trimming pared 5 bases from V and 1 base from J, leaving 15 bases between. Germline lookup yields CDR1 SGHAT and CDR2 FQNNGV. For the CDR3, the DNA is TGTGCCAGCAGCCAAGGGAGCACAGTGTCCTACGAGCAGTACTTC. Its protein product is CASSQGSTVSYEQYF.

J is TRBJ1-6 and V is TRBV14, with D possibly matching TRBD1 (5 bases). The CDR3 has 19 amino acids. V lost 0 bases, J lost 7 bases, and 22 bases lay in between. The germline V gene encodes CDR1 SGHDN and CDR2 FVKESK. CDR3 nucleotides: TGTGCCAGCAGCCAAGAACCAGGGACGATCCCCATCTCAAATTCACCCCTCCACTTT. Its translation is CASSQEPGTIPISNSPLHF.

The table lists this clonotype with many counts. This chain joins TRBV30 and TRBJ1-6, with 8 bases that match TRBD1. The CDR3 spans 14 residues. Trimming at V came to 5 bases and at J to 5 bases, leaving 5 bases not matched to a gene. In germline, CDR1 is GTSNPN, CDR2 SVGIG (reference sequence). DNA for the CDR3: TGTGCCTGGCGGGACAGGCCAAATAATTCACCCCTCCACTTT. Translation gives CAWRDRPNNSPLHF.

This clonotype was seen ten or more times. The chain combines TRBV5-1 with TRBJ2-7, with D unresolved. V gave up 0 bases and J gave up 3 bases, with 10 bases separating them. Germline V gene data show CDR1 as SGHRS and CDR2 as YFSETQ. The CDR3 is 14 residues long. CDR3 residues: CASSLEAFIYEQYF. The DNA of the CDR3 is TGCGCCAGCAGCTTGGAAGCATTTATCTACGAGCAGTACTTC.

The V gene is TRBV25-1, the J gene TRBJ2-5, with D perhaps TRBD1 (5 bases). V dropped 4 bases and J dropped 4 bases, with 7 bases sitting between them. The germline V gene encodes CDR1 MGHDK and CDR2 SYGVNS. This CDR3 contains 12 residues. CDR3: CASSAGLETQYF. CDR3 DNA sequence: TGTGCCAGCAGTGCAGGGTTAGAGACCCAGTACTTC.

This clonotype showed up many times. The chain links TRBV7-8 to TRBJ1-5; maybe TRBD1 (5 bases). CDR3 length equals 17 residues. The V gene lost 4 bases and the J gene lost 2 bases, with 18 bases spanning the gap. Germline loops: CDR1 SGHVS, CDR2 FQNEAQ. CDR3 loop: CASSYVGGGIGNQPQHF. The CDR3 DNA follows: TGTGCCAGCAGCTATGTCGGGGGAGGTATTGGCAATCAGCCCCAGCATTTT.

The DNA for the CDR3 is TGTGCCAGCAGGCCCATGAGTAGAGGGCCCCACGAGCAGTACTTC. Translated, it gives CASRPMSRGPHEQYF. The gene calls are TRBV7-8 and TRBJ2-7, with D tentatively TRBD2 (5 bases). Germline values: CDR1 SGHVS, CDR2 FQNEAQ. The CDR3 runs to 15 residues. V was clipped by 6 bases and J by 5 bases, with 20 bases between them.

This chain connects TRBV20-1 to TRBJ1-1, with 8 bases aligning to TRBD1. CDR1 and CDR2 (germline): DFQATT, SNEGSKA (reference sequence). The CDR3 extends over 13 amino acids. J was trimmed by 10 bases and V by 1 base; bases with no gene match: 8. The CDR3 sequence: CSARVSGQGGAFF. CDR3 sequence (DNA): TGCAGTGCTAGAGTTTCAGGACAGGGAGGAGCTTTCTTT.

This clonotype was detected many times. The CDR3 nucleotides are TGTGCCAGCAGCTTAATAGCACAGGTTAACCACGAGCAGTACTTC. Protein sequence: CASSLIAQVNHEQYF. The chain uses TRBV11-3 and TRBJ2-7, with D possibly being TRBD1 (5 bases). The CDR3 runs 15 residues. The V end was cut by 2 bases, the J end by 5 bases, with 16 bases between. Per germline, CDR1 SGHNT and CDR2 YENEEA.

This clonotype was recorded many times. CDR3 residues: CASRAQGGNQPQHF. The CDR3 nucleotides read TGTGCCAGCAGGGCACAGGGAGGCAATCAGCCCCAGCATTTT. The V call is TRBV2, the J call TRBJ1-5, with D perhaps matching TRBD1 (6 bases). This CDR3 spans 14 amino acids. Germline loops: CDR1 SNHLY, CDR2 FYNNEI. With 6 bases removed from V and 2 bases from J, the gap between germline ends came to 11 bases.